Following are 21 T cell receptor beta chains from one sample sequenced in a study of blood T cells in healthy people across ages. The second PCR ran roughly 6 to 12 cycles with a sample-barcoded 5' primer and J-beta primers. TCRdb called the 5' RACE reads again in MiXCR, with one record for every CDR3 protein. The sample consists of 1.4 million to 1.5 million distinct CDR3 sequences, roughly 45% of them appearing once. The sequenced material came from blood. Receptor source: a woman aged 18 to 35 in good health.

This chain links TRBV20-1 with TRBJ2-3, with D maybe TRBD2 (5 bases). V was clipped by 6 bases and J by 0 bases, with 13 bases between them. This CDR3 region has 14 residues. Looked up from germline, CDR1 is DFQATT and CDR2 is SNEGSKA (reference sequence). The CDR3 is CSATRGASTDTQYF. The CDR3 DNA sequence: TGCAGTGCGACCCGGGGTGCTAGCACAGATACGCAGTATTTT.

This chain links TRBV2 with TRBJ1-1; D may be TRBD1 (5 bases). The CDR3 has 11 residues. Germline loops: CDR1 SNHLY, CDR2 FYNNEI. Trimming took 6 bases from V and 11 from J, leaving 13 bases between them. This CDR3 is CASRGDRGAFF. The DNA for the CDR3 is TGTGCCAGCAGGGGGGACCGCGGGGCTTTCTTT.

The gene calls are TRBV13 and TRBJ2-3; 9 nucleotides agree with TRBD2. The germline V gene has CDR1 PRHDT and CDR2 FYEKMQ (reference sequence). V was clipped by 5 bases and J by 2 bases; unmatched bases: 14. CDR3 size: 18 residues. CDR3 sequence: CASSPSGVAGENTDTQYF. DNA for the CDR3: TGTGCCAGCAGCCCCTCGGGGGTAGCGGGGGAGAACACAGATACGCAGTATTTT. Full variable domain (outside the CDR3, taken from reference TRBV13 and TRBJ2-3): AAGVIQSPRHLIKEKRETATLKCYPIPRHDTVYWYQQGPGQDPQFLISFYEKMQSDKGSIPDRFSAQQFSDYHSELNMSSLELGDSALYFCASSPSGVAGENTDTQYFGPGTRLTVL.

This clonotype has more than one count but fewer than ten. This chain connects TRBV29-1 to TRBJ2-7, with TRBD1 identical over 8 bases. The germline CDR1 and CDR2 sequences are SQVTM and ANQGSEA. This CDR3 region has 14 residues. The CDR3 sequence is CRPCPWRTGHEQYF. In DNA form, the CDR3 reads TGCAGGCCGTGCCCGTGGAGGACAGGGCACGAGCAGTACTTC.

This clonotype came up many times. At one boundary the junction diverges from the germline segment, which might be a read error. This chain connects TRBV14 to TRBJ1-2; D gene uncertain. The CDR3 runs 11 residues. CDR1 SGHDN and CDR2 FVKESK come from the germline V gene. This CDR3 is CASSHGYGYTF. Written as DNA, the CDR3 is TGCGCCAGCAGCCATGGATATGGCTACACCTTC.

This chain joins TRBV29-1 and TRBJ2-5; D possibly corresponds to TRBD2 (5 bases). CDR3 length equals 15 residues. The ends were cut back, 6 bases at V and 1 base at J, with 18 bases in the middle. The V gene's germline CDR1 is SQVTM and CDR2 ANQGSEA. In nucleotides, the CDR3 is TGCAGCGTCCATTGGGAGAAAATCTCCCAAGAGACCCAGTACTTC. It codes for CSVHWEKISQETQYF.

This rearrangement joins TRBV20-1 to TRBJ2-6, with 7 nucleotides matching TRBD1. There are 18 residues in the CDR3. The V segment lost 1 base and the J segment 0 bases; nucleotides outside the gene matches: 9. In germline, CDR1 is DFQATT, CDR2 SNEGSKA (reference sequence). CDR3 region: CSARVLGQLSSGANVLTF. The DNA for the CDR3 is TGCAGTGCTAGAGTCCTGGGACAGTTATCCTCTGGGGCCAACGTCCTGACTTTC.

The V and J genes are TRBV2 and TRBJ1-5; TRBD1 matches at 9 bases. This CDR3 is 15 amino acids long. CDR1 SNHLY and CDR2 FYNNEI come from the germline V gene. J was trimmed by 5 bases and V by 5 bases; bases with no gene match: 7. CDR3 amino acids: CASSSRDRVYQPQHF. CDR3 bases: TGTGCCAGCAGTTCTCGGGACAGGGTATATCAGCCCCAGCATTTT.

The rearrangement uses TRBV7-9 and TRBJ2-5, with D possibly matching TRBD1 (5 bases). The CDR3 runs 16 residues. The germline V gene has CDR1 SEHNR and CDR2 FQNEAQ (reference sequence). V shed 5 bases and J shed 3 bases, with 19 bases lying between them. The CDR3, as DNA: TGTGCCAGCAGCAGAGACCAGGGTGGGGTAAAAGAGACCCAGTACTTC. This codes for CASSRDQGGVKETQYF.

Of note for this clonotype: The germline gene is not matched at one end of the junction; a read error may be the cause. The chain employs TRBV5-1 and TRBJ2-1, with TRBD2 matching over 13 bases. The CDR3 extends over 18 amino acids. Germline V gives CDR1 SGHRS, CDR2 YFSETQ. Written as DNA, the CDR3 is TGCGCCGGCAGCGGAAGGACTAGCGGGAGTTACTTAGCCAATGAGCAGTTCTTC. This sequence encodes CAGSGRTSGSYLANEQFF.

The genes are TRBV6-5 and TRBJ2-1; perhaps D is TRBD1 or TRBD2 (6 bases each). V lost 6 bases to trimming and J lost 4 bases, with 16 bases between them. The V gene's germline CDR1 is MNHEY and CDR2 SVGAGI. The CDR3 runs to 15 residues. The CDR3 region is CASSKGGSVYNEQFF. Written as DNA, the CDR3 is TGTGCCAGCAGCAAAGGGGGGTCGGTGTACAATGAGCAGTTCTTC.

This clonotype was recorded a few times. The chain links TRBV20-1 to TRBJ2-1, with 8 bases matching TRBD2. V lost 3 bases and J lost 5; bases outside the gene matches: 9. Germline lookup yields CDR1 DFQATT and CDR2 SNEGSKA (reference sequence). The CDR3 has 15 residues. The DNA of the CDR3 is TGCAGTGCTAGGGAAACTAGCGGATACGACAATGAGCAGTTCTTC. It translates to CSARETSGYDNEQFF.

The rearrangement links TRBV6-1 to TRBJ1-6; possible D gene TRBD1, 5 bases. Trimming pared 7 bases from V and 8 bases from J, leaving 9 bases between. CDR3 length: 12 amino acids. Germline CDR1 MNHNS, CDR2 SASEGT. Written as DNA, the CDR3 is TGTGCCAGCACAGGGTGGGATTCACCCCTCCACTTT. This encodes CASTGWDSPLHF.

This clonotype has just a few counts. This chain links TRBV10-3 with TRBJ2-7; possible D gene TRBD2, 6 bases. CDR3 size: 13 residues. The ends were cut back, 11 bases at V and 3 bases at J, with 17 bases in the middle. Germline CDR1 ENHRY, CDR2 SYGVKD. CDR3 DNA: TGTGCCGGCCGGGACTCCGGCCTCTACGAGCAGTACTTC. Translation: CAGRDSGLYEQYF.

Notes on this clonotype: At one end the junction does not follow the germline gene, possibly because of a read error. The V call is TRBV6-4, the J call TRBJ2-6; D may be TRBD1 (5 bases). Germline V CDR1 and CDR2: MRHNA, SNTAGT. The length of the CDR3 is 14 residues. CDR3 coding DNA: TGTGCCAGAAGTGACAGCTCTGGGGCCAACGTCCTAACTTTC. Its protein product is CARSDSSGANVLTF.

This clonotype was observed a few times. This chain links TRBV12-3 or TRBV12-4 with TRBJ2-5; D call uncertain. The CDR3 length is 12 residues. Trimming stripped 3 bases from V and 5 bases from J, with 7 bases between. In DNA, the CDR3 is TGTGCCAGCAGTTTCACCGCTGAGACCCAGTACTTC. Its protein product is CASSFTAETQYF.

This chain links TRBV10-2 with TRBJ2-3, with D uncertain. This CDR3 has 16 residues. Germline lookup yields CDR1 WSHSY and CDR2 SAAADI. Trimming pared 2 bases from V and 2 bases from J, leaving 14 bases between. CDR3 nucleotides: TGCGCCAGCAGTGAGATAGCCCGCTCTAACACAGATACGCAGTATTTT. It translates to CASSEIARSNTDTQYF.

The chain employs TRBV29-1 and TRBJ2-2; 8 positions match TRBD2. With 4 bases clipped from V and 3 bases from J, the junction kept 7 bases outside the gene matches. The CDR3 sequence is 15 residues long. In germline, CDR1 is SQVTM, CDR2 ANQGSEA. CDR3 sequence reads: CSVVPRAGDTGELFF. The CDR3, as DNA: TGCAGCGTTGTCCCCCGAGCGGGAGACACCGGGGAGCTGTTTTTT.

V is TRBV11-2 and J is TRBJ2-7; TRBD2 is a possible D gene (5 bases). Deletions cut 1 base from V and 2 bases from J, with 12 bases between. The CDR3 contains 15 residues. Germline lookup yields CDR1 SGHAT and CDR2 FQNNGV. CDR3 amino acids: CASSLGPAVAYEQYF. In DNA, the CDR3 is TGTGCCAGCAGCTTAGGCCCAGCGGTTGCCTACGAGCAGTACTTC.

The rearrangement uses TRBV24-1 and TRBJ2-7; D might be TRBD1 or TRBD2, each matching 5 bases. CDR3 length equals 11 residues. V was pared by 9 bases and J by 5 bases, with 10 bases between. Germline-derived CDR1 and CDR2 are KGHDR and SFDVKD. The CDR3 loop is CATGWGNEQYF. The CDR3 DNA is TGTGCCACCGGATGGGGGAACGAGCAGTACTTC.

The chain employs TRBV12-3 or TRBV12-4 and TRBJ2-3; 14 bases match TRBD2. This CDR3 region has 19 residues. J lost 0 bases, V lost 6 bases, and 11 bases had no gene match. Here the CDR3 reads CASRGLAGAVTSSTDTQYF. The CDR3 DNA follows: TGTGCCAGCAGGGGACTAGCGGGAGCCGTGACATCTAGCACAGATACGCAGTATTTT.